Below are 24 T cell receptor beta chains sequenced from a single sample in a study of cytomegalovirus exposure and HLA in healthy donors (dated by TCRdb to 2016 to 2017). Receptors were amplified or captured by the immunoSEQ multiplex PCR assay. For the multiplex PCR, a mixture combining 60 forward primers for TCR Vbeta segments and 13 reverse primers for TCR Jbeta segments was used. TCRdb took over this immuneACCESS table, retaining in-frame rearrangements with V and J assigned. Such tables are incomplete; in checked studies, under half of the missing clones stem from an unresolved V gene, and the remainder is unexplained. This sample gives 130,000 to 150,000 clones in total; roughly four fifths of them show up just once. The ten biggest clones cover about 1.2% of the sample. Sequencing was done on a sample of PBMCs. The receptor source for this set is a woman in her forties in good health and CMV-seronegative.

The rearrangement links TRBV6-5 to TRBJ1-1, with 8 bases matching TRBD1. Per the germline V gene, CDR1 is MNHEY and CDR2 is SVGAGI. CDR3 length: 13 residues. Trimming at V came to 9 bases and at J to 11 bases, leaving 14 bases not matched to a gene. In DNA, the CDR3 is TGTGCCAGTAGGGTTGGGACAGGTTCGGCGGCTTTCTTT. It is translated as CASRVGTGSAAFF.

The J gene is TRBJ1-2, the V gene TRBV18, with D possibly being TRBD1 (6 bases). Germline V CDR1 and CDR2: KGHSH, LQKENI. V lost 4 bases and J lost 8, with 17 bases in between. The CDR3 is made up of 14 amino acids. CDR3 loop: CASSQKSDRSGYTF. The CDR3 nucleotides read TGTGCCAGCTCACAAAAGTCAGACAGGAGCGGCTACACCTTC.

V and J are TRBV7-2 and TRBJ2-1; 10 nucleotides agree with TRBD2. The CDR3 totals 16 residues. CDR1 is SGHTA, CDR2 FQGNSA, per germline. The V and J ends lost 0 bases and 8 bases, in that order; junction bases with no gene match: 7. Written as DNA, the CDR3 is TGTGCCAGCAGCTTAGCGCGCAGCGGGGGGGCCTATGAGCAGTTCTTC. Encoded protein: CASSLARSGGAYEQFF.

CDR3 nucleotides: TGCGCCAGCAGCCACGGGACAGCCCGGAGAAATGAGCAGTTCTTC. Its translation is CASSHGTARRNEQFF. The chain is built from TRBV5-1 and TRBJ2-1; 7 bases agree with TRBD1. The CDR3 totals 15 residues. J was trimmed by 7 bases and V by 4 bases; bases with no gene match: 11. Germline assignment: CDR1 SGHRS and CDR2 YFSETQ.

This clone has only a few counts. V gene TRBV6-5 combines with J gene TRBJ1-6; TRBD1 might be the D (5 bases). The CDR3 covers 13 residues. Trimming pared 5 bases from V and 8 bases from J, leaving 10 bases between. CDR1 and CDR2 from the germline V gene are MNHEY and SVGAGI. DNA for the CDR3: TGTGCCAGCAGTCCTAGGGACTATTCACCCCTCCACTTT. Encoded protein: CASSPRDYSPLHF.

This chain uses TRBV27 with TRBJ1-5, with 7 bases aligning to TRBD1. The CDR3 totals 16 residues. With 5 bases clipped from V and 6 bases from J, the junction kept 13 bases outside the gene matches. CDR1 and CDR2 (germline): MNHEY, SMNVEV (reference sequence). In DNA form, the CDR3 reads TGTGCCAGCAGTCGGTCGGGACAGATTAATTTTCAGCCCCAGCATTTT. Translated, it gives CASSRSGQINFQPQHF.

This chain uses TRBV29-1 with TRBJ2-1; D remains ambiguous. Deletions cut 4 bases from V and 4 bases from J, with 5 bases between. The CDR3 contains 11 residues. Germline CDR1 reads SQVTM; CDR2 reads ANQGSEA. CDR3: CSVVLYNEQFF. CDR3 nucleotides: TGCAGCGTTGTCCTTTACAATGAGCAGTTCTTC.

The V gene is TRBV9, the J gene TRBJ1-1; D call uncertain. There are 13 residues in the CDR3. V was shortened by 0 bases and J by 5 bases, with 8 bases between the two germline ends. Germline CDR1 and CDR2: SGDLS and YYNGEE. The CDR3 reads CASSVGGWTEAFF. The CDR3 DNA is TGTGCCAGCAGCGTAGGCGGGTGGACTGAAGCTTTCTTT.

The sample holds a few counts of this clone. The chain links TRBV10-3 to TRBJ2-3; tentatively, D is TRBD2 (7 bases). The CDR3 has 12 amino acids. Germline lookup yields CDR1 ENHRY and CDR2 SYGVKD. The V end lost 8 bases, the J end lost 5 bases, and 11 bases lay between the germline ends. CDR3 in DNA: TGTGCCATCGGGGGGGGGCTAGATACGCAGTATTTT. Its protein is CAIGGGLDTQYF.

The chain uses TRBV5-4 and TRBJ2-1; D ambiguous. Trimming removed 0 bases from V and 5 bases from J, with 3 bases in between. The CDR3 is made up of 12 amino acids. Germline loops: CDR1 SGHNT, CDR2 YYREEE (reference sequence). The CDR3 DNA reads TGTGCCAGCAGCTTGGGGCACAATGAGCAGTTCTTC. It encodes CASSLGHNEQFF.

The V call is TRBV6-1, the J call TRBJ1-2, with TRBD1 matching over 7 bases. Germline lookup yields CDR1 MNHNS and CDR2 SASEGT. The V and J ends lost 6 bases and 2 bases, in that order; junction bases with no gene match: 3. CDR3 length: 13 amino acids. The CDR3 sequence is CASRTGTNYGYTF. The CDR3 coding sequence is TGTGCCAGCAGGACAGGGACCAACTATGGCTACACCTTC.

Only a few counts were recorded for this clone. The chain uses TRBV7-6 and TRBJ1-1; no definite D call. Trimming cost V 4 bases and J 2 bases, with 8 bases left between them. Germline CDR1 is SGHVS and CDR2 is FNYEAQ. The CDR3 has 13 amino acids. The CDR3, as DNA: TGTGCCAGCAGCTCCGACACCAACACTGAAGCTTTCTTT. Encoded protein: CASSSDTNTEAFF.

This chain uses TRBV9 with TRBJ1-2, with D perhaps matching TRBD1 (6 bases). The CDR3 has 13 residues. Germline V gene sequence: CDR1 SGDLS, CDR2 YYNGEE. V was cut by 0 bases and J by 4 bases, with 7 bases left in between. DNA of the CDR3: TGTGCCAGCAGCGTAGGGACAGCCTATGGCTACACCTTC. Encoded protein: CASSVGTAYGYTF.

This sequence joins TRBV11-2 and TRBJ1-4, with 10 bases aligning to TRBD1. The CDR3 has 14 amino acids. V dropped 4 bases and J dropped 7; count of bases not matched to a gene: 3. The V gene's germline CDR1 is SGHAT and CDR2 FQNNGV. CDR3 sequence reads: CASSSDRGPEKLFF. The CDR3, as DNA: TGTGCCAGCAGCTCCGACAGGGGGCCTGAAAAACTGTTTTTT.

This chain links TRBV15 with TRBJ1-5; D remains ambiguous. Germline CDR1 LNHNV, CDR2 YYDKDF (reference sequence). The CDR3 length is 15 residues. V lost 0 bases and J 7 bases, leaving 13 bases between the germline ends. The CDR3 DNA reads TGTGCCACCAGCAGAGATCTGGAGGGTCGGCAGCCCCAGCATTTT. Translation gives CATSRDLEGRQPQHF.

The chain has TRBV7-3 and TRBJ1-1, with D tentatively TRBD1 (6 bases). CDR3 size: 13 residues. Trimming took 6 bases from V and 5 from J, leaving 13 bases between them. Germline V CDR1 and CDR2: SGHTA, FQGTGA. The DNA of the CDR3 is TGTGCCAGCAGGATGGGGGCGACTACTGAAGCTTTCTTT. It codes for CASRMGATTEAFF.

The V and J genes are TRBV5-1 and TRBJ1-4, with TRBD1 matching over 7 bases. V dropped 4 bases and J dropped 6; count of bases not matched to a gene: 6. The CDR3 is 14 amino acids. Germline values: CDR1 SGHRS, CDR2 YFSETQ. In nucleotides, the CDR3 is TGCGCCAGCAGCCAAGGGGGCGCAGATGAAAAACTGTTTTTT. Translation gives CASSQGGADEKLFF.

A few counts support this clone. This chain connects TRBV5-1 to TRBJ1-1; 9 bases align to TRBD1. CDR3 length equals 16 residues. CDR1 SGHRS and CDR2 YFSETQ come from the germline V gene. J lost 4 bases, V lost 6 bases, and 13 bases had no gene match. The CDR3 bases are TGCGCCAGCACGGGGGCATGGGGACAGGGTGGCACTGAAGCTTTCTTT. The encoded protein is CASTGAWGQGGTEAFF. Supplemented by reference TRBV5-1 and TRBJ1-1, the full variable domain reads KAGVTQTPRYLIKTRGQQVTLSCSPISGHRSVSWYQQTPGQGLQFLFEYFSETQRNKGNFPGRFSGRQFSNSRSEMNVSTLELGDSALYLCASTGAWGQGGTEAFFGQGTRLTVV.

This chain uses TRBV9 with TRBJ2-1; 13 positions match TRBD2. CDR1 is SGDLS, CDR2 YYNGEE, per germline. Germline trimming cut 0 bases from V and 4 bases from J; bases unmatched to any gene: 7. CDR3 length: 18 amino acids. The CDR3 sequence: CASSVGGTSGELYNEQFF. The DNA of the CDR3 is TGTGCCAGCAGCGTAGGGGGGACTAGCGGGGAATTATACAATGAGCAGTTCTTC.

The chain has TRBV7-2 and TRBJ1-1; D gene ambiguous. This CDR3 spans 13 amino acids. Trimming shortened V by 1 base and J by 6 bases, and 9 bases separated the two germline ends. The V gene's germline CDR1 is SGHTA and CDR2 FQGNSA. In DNA, the CDR3 is TGTGCCAGCAGCTTAGAGGGAGGCGCTGAAGCTTTCTTT. The encoded protein is CASSLEGGAEAFF.

V gene TRBV6-5 combines with J gene TRBJ1-2, with D possibly being TRBD1 (6 bases). Germline V lookup: CDR1 MNHEY, CDR2 SVGAGI. The CDR3 loop spans 14 amino acids. V gave up 7 bases and J gave up 4 bases, with 16 bases separating them. The CDR3: CASTLRGGGYGYTF. The CDR3 DNA follows: TGTGCCAGCACTTTACGGGGAGGGGGCTATGGCTACACCTTC.

The chain recombines TRBV18 with TRBJ1-4, with 9 bases that match TRBD1. V trimming: 2 bases; J trimming: 7 bases; junction bases outside the gene matches: 5. Germline V gene data show CDR1 as KGHSH and CDR2 as LQKENI. The CDR3 loop spans 15 amino acids. The CDR3 DNA follows: TGTGCCAGCTCACCATCCGGGACAGGGAGTGAAAAACTGTTTTTT. It translates to CASSPSGTGSEKLFF.

This chain links TRBV13 with TRBJ1-1, with D possibly matching TRBD1 (5 bases). Germline-derived CDR1 and CDR2 are PRHDT and FYEKMQ (reference sequence). CDR3 size: 16 residues. Trimming left V 5 bases short and J 1 base short, with 17 bases between. The CDR3, as DNA: TGTGCCAGCAGCCCACTCTTGTTCAGGGAGAACACTGAAGCTTTCTTT. It codes for CASSPLLFRENTEAFF.

This clone showed up just once. The chain links TRBV5-6 to TRBJ1-4; 12 bases map to TRBD1. In germline, CDR1 is SGHDT, CDR2 YYEEEE. V was clipped by 2 bases and J by 8 bases; unmatched bases: 4. There are 15 residues in the CDR3. CDR3 sequence reads: CASSFTGTGGEKLFF. The CDR3 DNA reads TGTGCCAGCAGCTTCACCGGGACAGGGGGCGAAAAACTGTTTTTT.